These 3 T cell receptor beta chains came from one sample sequenced in a study of blood T cell repertoires in COVID-19 (dated by TCRdb to the early 2020s). Receptor libraries were prepared by the immunoSEQ multiplex PCR assay. As stored in TCRdb, this immuneACCESS dataset retains in-frame rearrangements with V and J assigned. A fraction of the clones does not appear; measured against another copy, unresolved V genes explain less than half of the discrepancy, and the remainder lacks a known reason. Counted in this sample were 18,000 or so clones; 77% of them appeared once. The ten largest clones represent roughly 15% of the sample. The sample comprised peripheral blood. The receptors were gathered from an older man with COVID-19, enrolled during active disease.

The V call is TRBV3-1 (or the pseudogene TRBV3-2), the J call TRBJ2-2; 13 bases agree with TRBD2. The V gene's germline CDR1 is LGHDT and CDR2 YNNKEL (reference sequence). The V and J ends lost 6 bases and 7 bases, in that order; junction bases with no gene match: 8. This CDR3 region has 16 residues. For the CDR3, the DNA is TGTGCCAGCAGGCGGACTAGCGGGAGACAAGGCGGGGAGCTGTTTTTT. Translated: CASRRTSGRQGGELFF.

The V gene is TRBV7-2, the J gene TRBJ1-2, with TRBD1 as a possible D gene (6 bases). Germline V gene lookup returns CDR1 SGHTA and CDR2 FQGNSA. The V end lost 1 base, the J end lost 10 bases, and 7 bases lay between the germline ends. The CDR3 sequence is 11 residues long. In DNA, the CDR3 is TGTGCCAGCAGCTTAGGGGGGCCCTACACCTTC. It is translated as CASSLGGPYTF.

The genes are TRBV6-5 and TRBJ2-7, with 9 positions matching TRBD1. The CDR3 has 14 amino acids. J lost 3 bases, V lost 6 bases, and 6 bases had no gene match. Germline V gene lookup returns CDR1 MNHEY and CDR2 SVGAGI. The CDR3 coding sequence is TGTGCCAGCAGAGGGACAGGGAAGGGCTACGAGCAGTACTTC. This gives the protein CASRGTGKGYEQYF.